This is a list of T cell receptor beta chains from one sample in a study of CD8+ T cells in alopecia areata. Here immunoSEQ multiplex PCR was the method, and the copy in TCRdb shows in-frame clones only, minus some. The data contain roughly 150,000 clones, 75% to 90% of them seen just once; the ten biggest clones take up about 16%. Sample: CD8+ T cells sorted from blood, taken at week 0. Receptors originate from a human donor with alopecia areata. Each CDR3 is given with its conserved first and last residue. The D gene is left open where the match is weak. The size of a clone is reported for some rows only, either as once, few or many, or as a class for expanded clones.

j_call clone_size v_call d_call cdr3_aa cdr3_nt
TRBJ1-5 . TRBV12-5 . CASAAGAVNQPQHF TGTGCTAGTGCTGCAGGGGCAGTCAATCAGCCCCAGCATTTT
TRBJ2-7 once TRBV7-8 . CASSLFSFEQYF TGTGCCAGCAGCTTATTTAGCTTCGAGCAGTACTTC
TRBJ2-2 . TRBV29-1 . CSERQINSGELFF TGCAGTGAGAGGCAGATTAACAGCGGGGAGCTGTTTTTT
TRBJ2-2 few TRBV5-1 TRBD1 CASTGQGLANTGELFF TGCGCCAGCACTGGACAGGGCTTAGCGAACACCGGGGAGCTGTTTTTT
TRBJ2-7 . TRBV7-9 TRBD1 CASSSVPGQDFTSYEQYF TGTGCCAGCAGCTCGGTCCCGGGACAGGATTTCACCTCCTACGAGCAGTACTTC
TRBJ2-3 . TRBV6-5 TRBD2 CASSYSATSATDTQYF TGTGCCAGCAGTTACTCTGCTACTAGCGCCACAGATACGCAGTATTTT
TRBJ2-1 . TRBV21-1 . CASSFEGGAFPYNEQFF TGTGCCAGCAGCTTTGAAGGGGGGGCTTTCCCCTACAATGAGCAGTTCTTC
TRBJ2-6 many TRBV5-8 . CASSPPAGSGANVLTF TGTGCCAGCAGCCCGCCGGCTGGCTCTGGGGCCAACGTCCTGACTTTC
TRBJ2-7 . TRBV27 . CATHGAGEQYF TGTGCCACCCACGGGGCCGGCGAGCAGTACTTC
TRBJ2-7 few TRBV27 . CASEYRDTSSYEQYF TGTGCCAGTGAATACCGGGACACCTCCTCCTACGAGCAGTACTTC
TRBJ2-1 . TRBV27 TRBD1 CASSLVGTANNEQFF TGTGCCAGCAGTTTAGTGGGGACAGCGAACAATGAGCAGTTCTTC
TRBJ2-1 . TRBV5-6 TRBD1 CASSPTGVNEQFF TGTGCCAGCAGCCCGACAGGGGTCAATGAGCAGTTCTTC
TRBJ2-1 . TRBV29-1 . CSVVHYNEQFF TGCAGCGTTGTCCATTACAATGAGCAGTTCTTC
TRBJ2-7 . TRBV5-6 . CASSSYRETYEQYF TGTGCCAGCAGCTCCTACAGGGAAACCTACGAGCAGTACTTC
TRBJ2-7 . TRBV5-1 . CASSLRGVGEQYF TGCGCCAGCAGTCTCAGGGGGGTCGGCGAGCAGTACTTC
TRBJ1-5 . TRBV5-1 . CASSLDSYSNQPQHF TGCGCCAGCAGTTTGGACAGTTATAGCAATCAGCCCCAGCATTTT
TRBJ2-1 . TRBV7-3 TRBD2 CASSSLAGGYNEQFF TGTGCCAGCAGCTCCTTAGCGGGGGGGTACAATGAGCAGTTCTTC
TRBJ1-1 . TRBV10-3 TRBD1 CAISEYRGTEGEAFF TGTGCCATCAGTGAGTATCGGGGGACAGAAGGTGAAGCTTTCTTT
TRBJ2-7 . TRBV6-6 . CASGDGGDEQYF TGTGCCAGCGGAGACGGAGGAGACGAGCAGTACTTC
TRBJ1-2 . TRBV7-8 TRBD1 CASSPTQTGQGGYGYTF TGTGCCAGCAGCCCCACACAGACGGGACAGGGCGGATATGGCTACACCTTC
TRBJ2-7 few TRBV19 . CASSIGAQTTYEQYF TGTGCCAGTAGTATCGGGGCTCAAACGACCTACGAGCAGTACTTC
TRBJ2-1 . TRBV10-2 . CASSESMRFF TGCGCCAGCAGTGAGTCGATGAGGTTCTTC
TRBJ2-1 . TRBV5-6 . CASSLGPDGESYNEQFF TGTGCCAGCAGCTTGGGCCCGGACGGAGAATCCTACAATGAGCAGTTCTTC
TRBJ2-7 . TRBV5-6 . CASSLEVSYEQYF TGTGCCAGCAGCTTGGAGGTCTCCTACGAGCAGTACTTC
TRBJ1-1 few TRBV11-2 . CASSFENTEAFF TGTGCCAGCAGTTTCGAGAACACTGAAGCTTTCTTT
TRBJ1-2 few TRBV5-4 . CASSLVGGNYGYTF TGTGCCAGCAGCTTGGTAGGCGGTAACTATGGCTACACCTTC